These 9 T cell receptor beta chains share one sample of origin, sequenced in a study of T cell responses to AZD1222 COVID-19 vaccine. The assay was immunoSEQ multiplex PCR, and TCRdb's table has in-frame clones only and misses some. The data contain roughly 150,000 clones, more than 70% of them singletons. The specimen was peripheral blood, collected on day 0 of AZD1222 vaccination. The receptors were gathered from an adult in good health.

This clone was seen just once. V and J are TRBV7-9 and TRBJ2-2, with a possible D match to TRBD2 (5 bases). Germline values: CDR1 SEHNR, CDR2 FQNEAQ (reference sequence). Trimming removed 3 bases at V and 1 base at J, with 12 bases between. This CDR3 spans 16 amino acids. The CDR3 region has the DNA TGTGCCAGCAGCTTTAGCGCTACGATGAACACCGGGGAGCTGTTTTTT. This translates into CASSFSATMNTGELFF. Full variable domain (rest looked up from reference TRBV7-9 and TRBJ2-2): DTGVSQNPRHKITKRGQNVTFRCDPISEHNRLYWYRQTLGQGPEFLTYFQNEAQLEKSRLLSDRFSAERPKGSFSTLEIQRTEQGDSAMYLCASSFSATMNTGELFFGEGSRLTVL.

The chain links TRBV7-8 to TRBJ1-6; a possible D gene is TRBD1 (5 bases). Germline CDR1 reads SGHVS; CDR2 reads FQNEAQ. Trimming took 5 bases from V and 14 from J, leaving 19 bases between them. The CDR3 runs to 14 residues. DNA of the CDR3: TGTGCCAGCAGCCCGAGACAGTCGGTTTGGGCCCTCCACTTT. Translation gives CASSPRQSVWALHF.

V and J are TRBV11-3 and TRBJ2-7, with D maybe TRBD1 (5 bases). Germline assignment: CDR1 SGHNT and CDR2 YENEEA. The CDR3 has 14 amino acids. V gave up 3 bases and J gave up 6 bases, with 15 bases separating them. The chain's CDR3 is CASSFTGRAREQYF. The CDR3 nucleotides are TGTGCCAGCAGCTTCACAGGTCGGGCCCGCGAGCAGTACTTC.

This rearrangement joins TRBV6-1 to TRBJ1-4; D is perhaps TRBD1 (5 bases). The ends were cut back, 2 bases at V and 8 bases at J, with 15 bases in the middle. Germline loops: CDR1 MNHNS, CDR2 SASEGT. CDR3 length: 15 residues. CDR3 protein: CASSEPVGVGEKLFF. The CDR3 coding sequence is TGTGCCAGCAGTGAACCTGTAGGGGTTGGGGAAAAACTGTTTTTT.

The chain joins TRBV20-1 to TRBJ1-1; D is ambiguous. Germline CDR1 reads DFQATT; CDR2 reads SNEGSKA (reference sequence). This CDR3 contains 11 residues. Trimming took 1 base from V and 7 from J, leaving 7 bases between them. CDR3 nucleotides: TGCAGTGCTAGAGTTCGAGGTGAAGCTTTCTTT. Protein: CSARVRGEAFF.

The CDR3 nucleotides read TGTGCCTGGAGTGTAAGCCCGGGACTAGCGGGGGGGTTTTACAATGAGCAGTTCTTC. The encoded protein is CAWSVSPGLAGGFYNEQFF. The J gene is TRBJ2-1, the V gene TRBV30, with 16 bases matching TRBD2. Germline V CDR1 and CDR2: GTSNPN, SVGIG (reference sequence). This CDR3 has 19 amino acids. Trimming at V came to 0 bases and at J to 4 bases, leaving 9 bases not matched to a gene.

The chain has TRBV2 and TRBJ1-2; D might be TRBD1 (5 bases). The germline gives CDR1 SNHLY, CDR2 FYNNEI. The CDR3 has 14 amino acids. The V and J ends lost 6 bases and 4 bases respectively, with 15 bases between them. For the CDR3, the DNA is TGTGCCAGCAGCCAGGAGGAAAGGGGCTATGGCTACACCTTC. Its translation: CASSQEERGYGYTF.

The V call is TRBV24-1, the J call TRBJ2-2; D is uncertain. V dropped 4 bases and J dropped 2 bases, with 7 bases sitting between them. The germline gives CDR1 KGHDR, CDR2 SFDVKD. The CDR3 runs to 14 residues. CDR3 in DNA: TGTGCCACCAGTGAGACTCCCAACACCGGGGAGCTGTTTTTT. The encoded protein is CATSETPNTGELFF.

The V gene is TRBV12-3 or TRBV12-4, the J gene TRBJ1-1, with D uncertain. The V end lost 4 bases, the J end lost 1 base, and 7 bases lay between the germline ends. The CDR3 is 13 residues long. The CDR3 protein is CASSSNPNTEAFF. The DNA for the CDR3 is TGTGCCAGCAGTTCAAACCCGAACACTGAAGCTTTCTTT.